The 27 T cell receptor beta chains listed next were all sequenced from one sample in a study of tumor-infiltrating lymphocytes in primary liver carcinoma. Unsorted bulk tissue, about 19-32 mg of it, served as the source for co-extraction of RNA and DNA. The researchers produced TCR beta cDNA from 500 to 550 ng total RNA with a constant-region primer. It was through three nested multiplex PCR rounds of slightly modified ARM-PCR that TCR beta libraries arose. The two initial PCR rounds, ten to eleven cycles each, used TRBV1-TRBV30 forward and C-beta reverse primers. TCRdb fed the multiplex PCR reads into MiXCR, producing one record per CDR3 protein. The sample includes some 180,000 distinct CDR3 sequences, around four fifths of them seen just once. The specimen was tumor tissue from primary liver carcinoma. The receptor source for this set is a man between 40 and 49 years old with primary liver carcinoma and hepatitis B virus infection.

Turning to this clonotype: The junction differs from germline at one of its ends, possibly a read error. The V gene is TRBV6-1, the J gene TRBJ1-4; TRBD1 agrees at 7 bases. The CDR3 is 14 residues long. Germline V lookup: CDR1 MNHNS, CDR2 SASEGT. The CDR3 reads CASSVDRKNETLFF. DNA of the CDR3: TGTGCCAGCAGTGTGGACAGGAAGAATGAAACACTGTTTTTT.

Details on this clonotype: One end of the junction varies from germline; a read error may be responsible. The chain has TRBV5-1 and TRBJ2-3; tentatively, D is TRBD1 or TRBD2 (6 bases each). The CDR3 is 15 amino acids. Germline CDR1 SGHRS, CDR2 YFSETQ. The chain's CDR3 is CASTSAGSWTDTHYF. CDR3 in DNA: TGCGCCAGCACCTCCGCCGGGAGCTGGACAGATACGCACTATTTT.

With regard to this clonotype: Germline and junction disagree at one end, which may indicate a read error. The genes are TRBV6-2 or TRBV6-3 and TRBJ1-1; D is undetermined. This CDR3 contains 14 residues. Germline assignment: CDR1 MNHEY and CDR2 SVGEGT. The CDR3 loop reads CASRRGRMSTEAFF. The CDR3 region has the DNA TGTGCCAGTCGGCGAGGGAGGATGAGCACTGAAGCTTTCTTC.

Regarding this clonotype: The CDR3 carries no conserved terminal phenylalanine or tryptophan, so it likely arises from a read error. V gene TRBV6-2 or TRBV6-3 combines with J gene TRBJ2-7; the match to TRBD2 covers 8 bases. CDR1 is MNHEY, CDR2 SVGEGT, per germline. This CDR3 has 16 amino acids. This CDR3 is CASSYLAGRNTYEQYI. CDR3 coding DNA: TGTGCGAGCAGTTACTTAGCGGGGAGGAACACCTACGAGCAGTACATC.

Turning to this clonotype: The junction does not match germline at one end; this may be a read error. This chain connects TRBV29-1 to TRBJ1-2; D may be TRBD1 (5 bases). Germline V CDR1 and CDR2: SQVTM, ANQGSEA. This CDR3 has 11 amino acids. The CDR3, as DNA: TGCGGCGTGGTCGGGACTGGTGGCTACATCTTC. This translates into CGVVGTGGYIF.

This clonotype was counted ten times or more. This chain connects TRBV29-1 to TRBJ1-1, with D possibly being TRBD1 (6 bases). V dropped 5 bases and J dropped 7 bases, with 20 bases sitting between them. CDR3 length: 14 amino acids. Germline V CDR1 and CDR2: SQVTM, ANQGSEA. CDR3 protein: CSVLLLQGRSEAFF. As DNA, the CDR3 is TGCAGCGTTCTACTCCTCCAGGGGAGGAGTGAAGCTTTCTTT.

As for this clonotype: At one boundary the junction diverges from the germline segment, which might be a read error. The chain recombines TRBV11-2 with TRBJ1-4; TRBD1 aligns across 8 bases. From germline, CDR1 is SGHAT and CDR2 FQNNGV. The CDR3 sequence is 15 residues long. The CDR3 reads CASSLEPTGVEKLFF. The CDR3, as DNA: TGTGCTAGCAGCTTAGAGCCGACAGGGGTTGAAAAATTGTTTTTT.

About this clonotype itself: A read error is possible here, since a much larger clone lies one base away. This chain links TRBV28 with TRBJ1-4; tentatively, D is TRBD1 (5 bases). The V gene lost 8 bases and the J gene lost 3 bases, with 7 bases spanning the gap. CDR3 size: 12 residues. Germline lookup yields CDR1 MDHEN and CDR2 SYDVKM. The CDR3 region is CASWTPNEKLFF. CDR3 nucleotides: TGTGCCAGCTGGACACCTAATGAAAAACTGTTTTTT. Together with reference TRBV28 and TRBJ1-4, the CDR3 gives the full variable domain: DVKVTQSSRYLVKRTGEKVFLECVQDMDHENMFWYRQDPGLGLRLIYFSYDVKMKEKGDIPEGYSVSREKKERFSLILESASTNQTSMYLCASWTPNEKLFFGSGTQLSVL.

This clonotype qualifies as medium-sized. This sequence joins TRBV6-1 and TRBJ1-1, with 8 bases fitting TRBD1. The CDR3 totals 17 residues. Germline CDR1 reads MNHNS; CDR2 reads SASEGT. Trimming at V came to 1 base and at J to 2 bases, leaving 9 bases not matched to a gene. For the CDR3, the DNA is TGTGCCAGCAGTGAAGGTGAAGGGCAGGGGGCTAACACTGAAGCTTTCTTT. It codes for CASSEGEGQGANTEAFF.

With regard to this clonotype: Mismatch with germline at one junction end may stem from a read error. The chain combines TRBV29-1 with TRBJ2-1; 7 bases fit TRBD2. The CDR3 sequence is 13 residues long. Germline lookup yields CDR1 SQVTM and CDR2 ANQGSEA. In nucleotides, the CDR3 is TGCAGCGCTCGGGACTATGCAAAGAATGAGCACTTCTTC. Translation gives CSARDYAKNEHFF.

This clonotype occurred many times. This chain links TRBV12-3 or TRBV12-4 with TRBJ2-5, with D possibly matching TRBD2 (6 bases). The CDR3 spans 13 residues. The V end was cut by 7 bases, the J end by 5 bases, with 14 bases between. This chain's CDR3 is CASTPGSGETQYF. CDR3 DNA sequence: TGTGCCAGCACCCCCGGGAGTGGGGAGACCCAGTACTTC.

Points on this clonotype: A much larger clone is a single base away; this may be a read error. CDR3 sequence reads: CVSGVGTSGINEQFF. In DNA form, the CDR3 reads TGTGTCAGTGGGGTGGGGACTAGCGGGATTAATGAGCAGTTCTTC. This chain connects TRBV5-5 to TRBJ2-1, with 13 bases that match TRBD2. Germline-derived CDR1 and CDR2 are SGHKS and YYEKEE (reference sequence). This CDR3 has 15 residues.

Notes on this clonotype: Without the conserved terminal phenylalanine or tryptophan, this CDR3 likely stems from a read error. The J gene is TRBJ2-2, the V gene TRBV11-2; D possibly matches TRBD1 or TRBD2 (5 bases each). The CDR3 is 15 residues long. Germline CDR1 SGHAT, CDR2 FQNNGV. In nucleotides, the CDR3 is TGTGACAGCAGCCCCGGGATGGTGGGGGACGGGGAGCTGTTTCTT. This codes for CDSSPGMVGDGELFL.

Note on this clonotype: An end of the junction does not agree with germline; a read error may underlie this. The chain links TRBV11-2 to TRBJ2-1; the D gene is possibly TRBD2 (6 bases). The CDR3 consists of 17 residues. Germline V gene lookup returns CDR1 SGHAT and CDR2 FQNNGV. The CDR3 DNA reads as TGTGCCAGCAGCTTAGATAGGGGCGGGAAGTTCTACTATGAACAGTTCTTC. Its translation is CASSLDRGGKFYYEQFF.

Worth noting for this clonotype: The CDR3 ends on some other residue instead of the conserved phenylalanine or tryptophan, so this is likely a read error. CDR3: CASSQLTLPGELFS. In nucleotides, the CDR3 is TGCGCCAGCAGCCAACTTACCCTCCCAGGGGAGCTGTTTTCT. The chain carries TRBV4-1 and TRBJ2-2; no definite D call. CDR1 is MGHRA, CDR2 YSYEKL, per germline. The ends were cut back, 2 bases at V and 8 bases at J, with 12 bases in the middle. The CDR3 length is 14 residues.

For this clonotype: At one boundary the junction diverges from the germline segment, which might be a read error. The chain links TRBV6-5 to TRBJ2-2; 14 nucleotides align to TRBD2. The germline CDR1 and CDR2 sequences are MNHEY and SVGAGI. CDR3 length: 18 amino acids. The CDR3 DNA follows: TGTGCTAGCAGATCGATCCTCGGGACTAGCGGGAGAAGTGGAGAGCAGTTTTTT. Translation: CASRSILGTSGRSGEQFF.

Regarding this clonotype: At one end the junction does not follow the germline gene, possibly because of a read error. The CDR3 sequence is CSVFQDTYSGANVLTF. As DNA, the CDR3 is TGTAGCGTTTTCCAGGACACATACTCTGGGGCCAACGTCCTGACTTTC. V usage is TRBV29-1 and J usage is TRBJ2-6; D could derive from TRBD1 or TRBD2 (5 bases each). The V gene's germline CDR1 is SQVTM and CDR2 ANQGSEA. The CDR3 sequence is 16 residues long.

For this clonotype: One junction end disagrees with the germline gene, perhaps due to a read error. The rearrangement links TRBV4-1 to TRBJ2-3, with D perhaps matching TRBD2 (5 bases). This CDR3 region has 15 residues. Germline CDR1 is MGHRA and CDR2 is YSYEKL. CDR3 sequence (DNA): TGTGCCAGCAGAGGTTTTGAAGGGAGCACAGATACGCATTATTTT. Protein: CASRGFEGSTDTHYF.

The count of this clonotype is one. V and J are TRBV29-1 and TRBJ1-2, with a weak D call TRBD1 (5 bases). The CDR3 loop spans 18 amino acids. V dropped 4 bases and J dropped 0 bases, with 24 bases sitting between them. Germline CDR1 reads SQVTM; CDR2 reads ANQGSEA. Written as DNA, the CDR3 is TGCAGCGTTGGGGAACTAACAGGAACTCAAGTGACTAACTATGGCTACACCTTC. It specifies CSVGELTGTQVTNYGYTF.

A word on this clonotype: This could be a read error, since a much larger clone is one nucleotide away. The CDR3 bases are TGTGCCAGCAGCTGGGAGGCTTTCTACGAGCAGCACTTC. Encoded protein: CASSWEAFYEQHF. The chain combines TRBV7-9 with TRBJ2-7, with D tentatively TRBD2 (6 bases). CDR1 is SEHNR and CDR2 is FQNEAQ in the germline V gene (reference sequence). The CDR3 has 13 amino acids.

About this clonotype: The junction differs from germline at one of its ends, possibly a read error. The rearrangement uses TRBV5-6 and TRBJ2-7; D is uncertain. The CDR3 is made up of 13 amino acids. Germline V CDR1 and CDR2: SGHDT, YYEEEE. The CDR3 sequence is CASSLKATYEHYF. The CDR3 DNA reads TGTGCTAGCAGCTTGAAAGCGACCTACGAGCACTACTTC.

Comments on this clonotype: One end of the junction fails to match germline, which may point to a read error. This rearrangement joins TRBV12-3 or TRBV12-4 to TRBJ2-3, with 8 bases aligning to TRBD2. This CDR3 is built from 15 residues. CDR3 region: CACSPPGGRADMQYF. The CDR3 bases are TGTGCCTGCAGCCCGCCGGGGGGGCGAGCAGATATGCAGTATTTT.

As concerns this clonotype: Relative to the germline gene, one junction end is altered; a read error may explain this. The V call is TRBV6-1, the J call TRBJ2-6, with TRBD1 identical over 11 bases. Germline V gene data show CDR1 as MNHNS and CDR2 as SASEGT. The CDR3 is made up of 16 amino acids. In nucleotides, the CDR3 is TGTACCGGTACCGGGACAGGGGGTGTTGGGGCCAACATCCTGACTTTC. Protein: CTGTGTGGVGANILTF.

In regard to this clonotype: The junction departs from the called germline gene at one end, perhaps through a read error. The CDR3 loop reads CVSSPEIEAFF. CDR3 bases: TGTGTCAGCAGCCCAGAAATTGAAGCTTTCTTT. V gene TRBV4-2 combines with J gene TRBJ1-1; D is uncertain. The CDR3 consists of 11 residues. Germline loops: CDR1 LGHNA, CDR2 YNFKEQ.

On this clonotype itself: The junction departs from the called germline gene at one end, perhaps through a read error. CDR3 sequence (DNA): TGTGCCACCAGCCGTACACTGGTTTCACCCCTCCACTTC. Translation gives CATSRTLVSPLHF. The chain combines TRBV11-1 with TRBJ1-6, with D unresolved. The CDR3 is made up of 13 amino acids. Germline V CDR1 and CDR2: SGHAT, FQDESV (reference sequence).

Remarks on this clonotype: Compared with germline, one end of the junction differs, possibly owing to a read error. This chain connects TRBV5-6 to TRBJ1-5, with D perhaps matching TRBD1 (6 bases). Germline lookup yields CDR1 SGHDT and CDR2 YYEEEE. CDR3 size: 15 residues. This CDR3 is CASSSTWGGDQLQHF. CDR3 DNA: TGTGCCAGTAGCTCGACTTGGGGGGGCGATCAGCTCCAGCATTTT.

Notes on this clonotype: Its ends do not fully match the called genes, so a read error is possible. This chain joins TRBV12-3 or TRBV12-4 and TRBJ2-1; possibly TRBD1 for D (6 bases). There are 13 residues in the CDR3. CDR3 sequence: CDSNLGQKNEQFF. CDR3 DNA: TGTGACAGCAATCTCGGACAGAAGAATGAGCAGTTCTTC.